Included here is one T cell receptor beta chain sequence, with context. Its antigen is still unknown. One end of the junction is discordant with germline, which a read error may explain. This entry comes from a study of T cell repertoires in cytomegalovirus infection. Study summary: Well-studied HLA-B-restricted CMV epitopes were used in the study alongside recently identified HLA-C-restricted ones. Shared public TCR beta signatures pointed to both CMV infection and a matching HLA type.

MiXCR was run by TCRdb on the reads, yielding one entry per CDR3 protein. The sample comprises about a million distinct CDR3 sequences, roughly 30% of which are singletons, and about an eighth rests with the top ten. Study results and caveats: Summed public TCR beta family frequency identified CMV carriers bearing the relevant HLA. Dominant in the ex vivo response were TCR beta clonotypes restricted by HLA-C and specific for CMV.

The CDR3 loop spans 16 amino acids. In germline, CDR1 is SGHVS, CDR2 FQNEAQ. The chain employs TRBV7-8 and TRBJ2-7; 7 positions agree with TRBD1. The material was cultured CD8+ T cells from PBMCs, obtained from culture after CMV antigen stimulation. This receptor was obtained from a human donor in good health (CMV status not recorded). Some clones in this sample may be carry-over from other donors' samples. The CDR3 region has the DNA TGTGTCAGCAGCTCCCGGGACAGATTGGGGGAATACGAGCAGTACTTC. It encodes CVSSSRDRLGEYEQYF.